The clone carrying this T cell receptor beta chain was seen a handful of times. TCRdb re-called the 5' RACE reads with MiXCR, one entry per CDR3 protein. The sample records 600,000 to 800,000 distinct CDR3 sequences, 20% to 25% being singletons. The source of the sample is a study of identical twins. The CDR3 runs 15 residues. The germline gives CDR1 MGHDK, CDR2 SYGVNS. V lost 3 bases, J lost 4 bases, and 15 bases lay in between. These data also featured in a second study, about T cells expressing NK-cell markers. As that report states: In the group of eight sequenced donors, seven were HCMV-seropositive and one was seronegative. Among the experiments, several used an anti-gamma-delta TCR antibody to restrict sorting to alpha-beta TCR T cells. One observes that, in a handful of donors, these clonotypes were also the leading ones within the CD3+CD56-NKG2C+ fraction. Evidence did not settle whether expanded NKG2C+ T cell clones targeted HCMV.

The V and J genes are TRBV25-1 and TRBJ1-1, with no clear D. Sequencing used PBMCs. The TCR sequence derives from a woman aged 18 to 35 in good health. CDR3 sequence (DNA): TGTGCCAGCAGTGATCCCCGGGTGGGGTCCACTGAAGCTTTCTTT. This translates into CASSDPRVGSTEAFF.